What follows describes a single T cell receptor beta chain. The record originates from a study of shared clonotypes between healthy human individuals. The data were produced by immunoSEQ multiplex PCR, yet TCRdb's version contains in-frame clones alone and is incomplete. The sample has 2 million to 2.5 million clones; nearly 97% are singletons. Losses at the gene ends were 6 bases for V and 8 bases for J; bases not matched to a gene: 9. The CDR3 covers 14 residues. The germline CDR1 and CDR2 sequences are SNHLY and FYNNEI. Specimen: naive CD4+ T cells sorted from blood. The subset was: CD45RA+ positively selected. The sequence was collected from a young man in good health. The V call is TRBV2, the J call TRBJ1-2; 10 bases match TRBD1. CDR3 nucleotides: TGTGCCAGCAGGGCGGGACAGGGGTCGAGCGGCTACACCTTC. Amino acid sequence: CASRAGQGSSGYTF.